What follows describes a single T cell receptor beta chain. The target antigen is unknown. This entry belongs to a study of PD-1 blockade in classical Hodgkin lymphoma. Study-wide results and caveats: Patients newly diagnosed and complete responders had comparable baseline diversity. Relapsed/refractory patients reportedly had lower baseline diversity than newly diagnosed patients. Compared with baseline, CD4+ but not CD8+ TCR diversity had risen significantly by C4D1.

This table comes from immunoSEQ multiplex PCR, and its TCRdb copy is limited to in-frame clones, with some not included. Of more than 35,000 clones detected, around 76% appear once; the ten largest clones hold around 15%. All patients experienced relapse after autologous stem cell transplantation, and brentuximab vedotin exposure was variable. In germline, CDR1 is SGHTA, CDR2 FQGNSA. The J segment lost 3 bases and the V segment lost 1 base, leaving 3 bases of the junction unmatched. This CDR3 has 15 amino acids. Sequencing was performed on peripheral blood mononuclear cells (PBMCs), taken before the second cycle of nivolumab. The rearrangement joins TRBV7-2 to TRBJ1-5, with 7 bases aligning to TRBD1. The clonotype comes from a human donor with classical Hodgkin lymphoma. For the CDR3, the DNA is TGTGCCAGCAGCTTAGGACAGGGCCCCAATCAGCCCCAGCATTTT. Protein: CASSLGQGPNQPQHF.